This T cell receptor beta chain was obtained from a study of T-cell memory formation after mild COVID-19. V lost 1 base, J lost 0 bases, and 15 bases lay in between. The germline gives CDR1 SGHTA, CDR2 FQGNSA. The CDR3 is 17 residues long. Via MiXCR, TCRdb re-called the 5' RACE reads, giving one row per CDR3 protein. The data contain 470,000 or so distinct CDR3 sequences, more than 20% of them singletons. Details on this clonotype: Its antigen is unidentified.

Study outcomes and limitations: The study found contracting CD4+ clones mainly in CM and EM and contracting CD8+ clones in EMRA.

Material: PBMCs or a T cell subset sorted from them (not recorded which). The sequence derives from an adult woman who had mild COVID-19 (a few samples of this study predate the infection). Cell type and time point are not known. V gene TRBV7-2 combines with J gene TRBJ1-2, with D perhaps TRBD1 (6 bases). CDR3 loop: CASSLGQDVIANYGYTF. CDR3 DNA: TGTGCCAGCAGCTTAGGACAGGATGTCATAGCTAACTATGGCTACACCTTC.